These 19 T cell receptor beta chains came from one sample sequenced in a study of shared clonotypes between healthy human individuals. Naive CD8 cells, CD45RO-negative and positively selected for CCR7, excluded terminally differentiated effector memory CD45RA+ cells. Method: immunoSEQ multiplex PCR; TCRdb's copy keeps in-frame clones and lacks some. The sample shows 1.5 million to 2.5 million clones, about 95% of them seen only once. Sequenced: naive CD8+ T cells sorted from blood. The origin of the receptors is a man younger than 30 in good health.

The rearrangement links TRBV13 to TRBJ2-7; D is perhaps TRBD2 (6 bases). Trimming took 1 base from V and 7 from J, leaving 11 bases between them. CDR3 length equals 13 residues. The germline V gene encodes CDR1 PRHDT and CDR2 FYEKMQ (reference sequence). Here the CDR3 reads CASSLAGETEQYF. CDR3 coding DNA: TGTGCCAGCAGCTTAGCGGGAGAGACAGAGCAGTACTTC.

This sequence joins TRBV28 and TRBJ2-5; possible D gene TRBD2, 6 bases. The V end lost 9 bases, the J end lost 1 base, and 15 bases lay between the germline ends. Germline loops: CDR1 MDHEN, CDR2 SYDVKM. This CDR3 has 14 residues. The CDR3 sequence is CASRIGGFQETQYF. Here the CDR3 DNA reads TGTGCCAGTCGAATTGGAGGGTTCCAAGAGACCCAGTACTTC. Full variable domain (remainder filled in from reference TRBV28 and TRBJ2-5): DVKVTQSSRYLVKRTGEKVFLECVQDMDHENMFWYRQDPGLGLRLIYFSYDVKMKEKGDIPEGYSVSREKKERFSLILESASTNQTSMYLCASRIGGFQETQYFGPGTRLLVL.

The rearrangement links TRBV7-9 to TRBJ2-3, with a weak D call TRBD1 (5 bases). CDR3 size: 13 residues. Trimming shortened V by 2 bases and J by 6 bases, and 9 bases separated the two germline ends. Per germline, CDR1 SEHNR and CDR2 FQNEAQ (reference sequence). The CDR3 loop is CASSLPGKDTQYF. The CDR3 DNA reads TGTGCCAGCAGCTTACCAGGGAAGGATACGCAGTATTTT. The full variable domain, completed using reference TRBV7-9 and TRBJ2-3, is DTGVSQNPRHKITKRGQNVTFRCDPISEHNRLYWYRQTLGQGPEFLTYFQNEAQLEKSRLLSDRFSAERPKGSFSTLEIQRTEQGDSAMYLCASSLPGKDTQYFGPGTRLTVL.

In its sample, this clone was seen once. The same CDR3 arises from other DNA sequences in this sample as well. This CDR3 reads CASSLDGTGTYEQYF. CDR3 coding DNA: TGTGCCAGCAGCTTAGACGGGACAGGGACCTACGAGCAGTACTTC. The gene calls are TRBV7-2 and TRBJ2-7; 9 bases line up with TRBD1. Germline V gives CDR1 SGHTA, CDR2 FQGNSA. V trimming: 1 base; J trimming: 2 bases; junction bases outside the gene matches: 3. The CDR3 covers 15 residues.

The V gene is TRBV6-6, the J gene TRBJ2-7; 8 bases match TRBD2. The CDR3 runs 16 residues. The V gene end was trimmed by 1 base and the J gene end by 7 bases; junction bases not matched to a gene: 12. CDR1 and CDR2 from the germline V gene are MNHNY and SVGAGI (reference sequence). CDR3 in amino acids: CASSYLLRLANEEQYF. The CDR3 DNA follows: TGTGCCAGCAGTTACTTGTTGCGACTAGCGAATGAAGAGCAGTACTTC.

Regarding this clone: Different DNA sequences within this sample yield the same CDR3. V gene TRBV2 combines with J gene TRBJ2-1; no firm D call. The CDR3 totals 15 residues. Between the trimmed V and J ends, which lost 3 bases and 0 bases, there was a span of 9 bases. In germline, CDR1 is SNHLY, CDR2 FYNNEI. In DNA, the CDR3 is TGTGCCAGCAGTGACGACGAAAGCTCCTACAATGAGCAGTTCTTC. Its translation is CASSDDESSYNEQFF.

V and J are TRBV6-1 and TRBJ1-1; possibly TRBD1 for D (5 bases). The CDR3 length is 15 residues. Per the germline V gene, CDR1 is MNHNS and CDR2 is SASEGT. V was trimmed by 6 bases and J by 0 bases, leaving 14 bases between them. The CDR3 DNA is TGTGCCAGCAGGCCAGGAAGGGGAATGAACACTGAAGCTTTCTTT. It translates to CASRPGRGMNTEAFF.

V gene TRBV27 combines with J gene TRBJ1-1, with TRBD1 as a possible D gene (6 bases). The CDR3 loop spans 16 amino acids. CDR1 and CDR2 (germline): MNHEY, SMNVEV (reference sequence). Trimming left V 2 bases short and J 4 bases short, with 17 bases between. As DNA, the CDR3 is TGTGCCAGCAGTTTAAATATGCACAGGGATGGCACTGAAGCTTTCTTT. Its protein is CASSLNMHRDGTEAFF.

The count of this clone is one. The rearrangement links TRBV11-2 to TRBJ2-7, with TRBD2 as a possible D gene (6 bases). The germline V and J ends were trimmed by 3 bases and 2 bases, with 11 bases remaining between them. The CDR3 sequence is 14 residues long. CDR1 SGHAT and CDR2 FQNNGV come from the germline V gene. In DNA, the CDR3 is TGTGCCAGCAGCTTTGGAGGGACTCCCTACGAGCAGTACTTC. Translated: CASSFGGTPYEQYF.

This chain links TRBV5-6 with TRBJ1-2; no clear D gene. Between the trimmed V and J ends, which lost 0 bases and 8 bases, there was a span of 8 bases. Germline V lookup: CDR1 SGHDT, CDR2 YYEEEE. The CDR3 has 12 residues. DNA of the CDR3: TGTGCCAGCAGCTTGGCCGCTGGAGGCTACACCTTC. Its protein product is CASSLAAGGYTF.

This sequence joins TRBV9 and TRBJ1-1; TRBD1 agrees at 7 bases. The V segment lost 4 bases and the J segment 6 bases; nucleotides outside the gene matches: 6. Germline-derived CDR1 and CDR2 are SGDLS and YYNGEE. The CDR3 has 13 amino acids. CDR3 sequence (DNA): TGTGCCAGCAGCCCAGGGACAGCCTCTGAAGCTTTCTTT. Encoded protein: CASSPGTASEAFF. The full variable domain, with the rest looked up from reference TRBV9 and TRBJ1-1, is DSGVTQTPKHLITATGQRVTLRCSPRSGDLSVYWYQQSLDQGLQFLIQYYNGEERAKGNILERFSAQQFPDLHSELNLSSLELGDSALYFCASSPGTASEAFFGQGTRLTVV.

The chain uses TRBV5-1 and TRBJ1-1; 12 bases match TRBD1. The CDR3 length is 17 residues. Losses at the gene ends were 8 bases for V and 6 bases for J; bases not matched to a gene: 17. Germline loops: CDR1 SGHRS, CDR2 YFSETQ. The CDR3 protein is CARNERDRGQSFPEAFF. Here the CDR3 DNA reads TGCGCCAGAAACGAACGGGACAGGGGGCAATCTTTCCCTGAAGCTTTCTTT.

This chain joins TRBV13 and TRBJ2-7, with TRBD1 identical over 7 bases. CDR1 and CDR2 (germline): PRHDT, FYEKMQ (reference sequence). V trimming: 6 bases; J trimming: 11 bases; junction bases outside the gene matches: 16. The CDR3 contains 14 residues. CDR3 amino acids: CASRLRDRDGVEYF. The CDR3 coding sequence is TGTGCCAGCAGGCTCCGGGACAGAGACGGCGTGGAGTACTTC.

The rearrangement joins TRBV5-1 to TRBJ2-7, with 7 bases matching TRBD2. V shed 0 bases and J 0 bases; nucleotides not matched to a gene: 6. This CDR3 spans 16 amino acids. Germline-derived CDR1 and CDR2 are SGHRS and YFSETQ. CDR3 loop: CASSLGPGLSSYEQYF. CDR3 nucleotide sequence: TGCGCCAGCAGCTTGGGTCCGGGACTAAGCTCCTACGAGCAGTACTTC. The complete variable domain, with remaining parts taken from reference TRBV5-1 and TRBJ2-7, reads KAGVTQTPRYLIKTRGQQVTLSCSPISGHRSVSWYQQTPGQGLQFLFEYFSETQRNKGNFPGRFSGRQFSNSRSEMNVSTLELGDSALYLCASSLGPGLSSYEQYFGPGTRLTVT.

This clone was detected once. The chain links TRBV5-1 to TRBJ2-3, with 8 bases that match TRBD2. The CDR3 totals 15 residues. Germline CDR1 and CDR2: SGHRS and YFSETQ. V dropped 0 bases and J dropped 4; count of bases not matched to a gene: 4. The CDR3 protein is CASSLGGGQADTQYF. The CDR3 coding sequence is TGCGCCAGCAGCTTGGGCGGGGGGCAGGCAGATACGCAGTATTTT.

The rearrangement joins TRBV28 to TRBJ1-1, with D maybe TRBD1 (5 bases). The V gene's germline CDR1 is MDHEN and CDR2 SYDVKM. This CDR3 is built from 16 residues. V was trimmed by 5 bases and J by 1 base, leaving 17 bases between them. CDR3 DNA: TGTGCCAGCAGTCCACATCAAGGGACTCAGAACACTGAAGCTTTCTTT. Its protein is CASSPHQGTQNTEAFF.

This clone was counted a single time. The chain uses TRBV25-1 and TRBJ2-5, with unresolved D. Germline V gene lookup returns CDR1 MGHDK and CDR2 SYGVNS. The CDR3 extends over 13 amino acids. Trimming took off 1 base at V and 3 bases at J, with 6 bases between the two ends. The CDR3 is CASSEFTEETQYF. The CDR3, as DNA: TGTGCCAGCAGTGAATTTACAGAAGAGACCCAGTACTTC.

The chain joins TRBV6-5 to TRBJ1-2; 7 bases fit TRBD1. V shed 7 bases and J 3 bases; nucleotides not matched to a gene: 8. The CDR3 extends over 14 amino acids. The germline V gene has CDR1 MNHEY and CDR2 SVGAGI. For the CDR3, the DNA is TGTGCCAGCACCCCCGGGACAGATGACTATGGCTACACCTTC. Its translation: CASTPGTDDYGYTF.

This clone has only a few counts. Other DNA sequences in the sample encode the same CDR3. The chain recombines TRBV7-9 with TRBJ2-7, with D tentatively TRBD2 (5 bases). Trimming stripped 0 bases from V and 0 bases from J, with 6 bases between. Germline loops: CDR1 SEHNR, CDR2 FQNEAQ (reference sequence). The CDR3 has 14 amino acids. CDR3 protein: CASSLAGSSYEQYF. CDR3 DNA: TGTGCCAGCAGCTTAGCAGGGAGCTCCTACGAGCAGTACTTC.